This T cell receptor beta chain is from a study of post-analysis software for immune sequencing data. Across the whole study: Relapsing-remitting, secondary progressive and progressive-relapsing forms of multiple sclerosis all featured among disease courses. Findings of the study overall: Controls showed significantly higher normalized Chao1 diversity than did multiple sclerosis patients.

The library was made from cDNA and included unique molecular identifiers. It was from roughly 1.1 to 9.2 million T cells that 500,000 or so cDNA molecules came. TCRdb redid the calling of the PCR reads with MiXCR, one entry per CDR3 protein. The sample holds 750,000 to 950,000 distinct CDR3 sequences, roughly half seen once. A single count supports this clonotype. Its specificity is not known. Source material: blood. The source is a girl between 10 and 17 years old with multiple sclerosis.

As DNA, the CDR3 is TGCAGCGTTGAATTGAACGGGGCCGAGACCCAGTACTTC. Protein sequence: CSVELNGAETQYF. This chain uses TRBV29-1 with TRBJ2-5; D may be TRBD1 or TRBD2 (5 bases each). CDR3 length equals 13 residues. The V gene lost 2 bases and the J gene lost 5 bases, with 12 bases spanning the gap. Germline CDR1 and CDR2: SQVTM and ANQGSEA.